Listed below are T cell receptor beta chains from one sample, sequenced in a study of blood T cell repertoires in COVID-19. Only in-frame clones appear in the TCRdb table, and some are missing; sequencing was by immunoSEQ multiplex PCR. The sample has 53,000 or so clones; 75% to 80% are singletons. The specimen sequenced was peripheral blood. The receptor set was obtained from a man in his 70s with active or convalescent COVID-19. The conserved cysteine and the conserved F or W are not part of the CDR3 here. The order of the fields is V gene, J gene, clone size, CDR3 protein. Part of the rows lack a size; the others show once, few, many or a class for expanded clones.

>TRBV7-6|TRBJ1-3|once
ASSSRERGLGNTIY
>TRBV6-6|TRBJ1-5|once
ASGQGVDNQPQH
>TRBV27|TRBJ1-1|NA
ASSLLGSGQGRNTEAF
>TRBV12-5|TRBJ1-2|NA
ASGLSSRGYT
>TRBV6-6|TRBJ2-4|NA
ASRDQGSKNIQY
>TRBV7-3|TRBJ1-1|NA
ASSLGGPTEAF
>TRBV28|TRBJ1-4|few
ASSLSGTGPGDEKLF
>TRBV19|TRBJ1-1|NA
ASSIKLGQGGTEAF
>TRBV6-2/TRBV6-3|TRBJ2-1|NA
ASSSQARYNEQF
>TRBV4-1|TRBJ2-7|NA
ASSREAGRDEQY
>TRBV12-3/TRBV12-4|TRBJ2-7|large
ASRDTLSYEQY
>TRBV6-2/TRBV6-3|TRBJ1-3|NA
ASSRQGAGNTIY
>TRBV7-9|TRBJ2-5|once
ASSLGGTGAETQY
>TRBV2|TRBJ1-2|NA
ASSPSGGELGYGYT
>TRBV5-4|TRBJ2-1|NA
ASSPSDRLQF
>TRBV3-1/TRBV3-2|TRBJ2-1|NA
ASSPLPPSGGANEQF
>TRBV2|TRBJ1-1|few
ASIADSPEAF